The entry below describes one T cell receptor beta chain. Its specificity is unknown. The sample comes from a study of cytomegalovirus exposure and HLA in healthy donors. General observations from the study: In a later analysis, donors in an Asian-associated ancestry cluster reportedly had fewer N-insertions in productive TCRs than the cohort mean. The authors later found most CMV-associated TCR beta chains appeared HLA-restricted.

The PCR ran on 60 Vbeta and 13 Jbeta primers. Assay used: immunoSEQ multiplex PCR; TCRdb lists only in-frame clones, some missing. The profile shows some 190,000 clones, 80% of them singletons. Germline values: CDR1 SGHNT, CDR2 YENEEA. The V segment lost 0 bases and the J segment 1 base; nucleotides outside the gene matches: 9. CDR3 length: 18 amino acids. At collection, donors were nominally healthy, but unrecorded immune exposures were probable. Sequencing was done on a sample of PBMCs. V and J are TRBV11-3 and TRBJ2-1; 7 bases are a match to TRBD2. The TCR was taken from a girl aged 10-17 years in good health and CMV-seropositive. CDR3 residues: CASSLDGWGLSSYNEQFF. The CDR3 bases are TGTGCCAGCAGCTTAGATGGGTGGGGACTATCTTCCTACAATGAGCAGTTCTTC.